Each of the 8 T cell receptor beta chains below was sequenced from the same sample in a study of T cell repertoires in cytomegalovirus infection. For these TCRs, the target antigens are not known. Via MiXCR, TCRdb re-called the reads, giving one row per CDR3 protein. The table has hundreds of thousands of distinct CDR3 sequences, roughly 36% seen once. Sequences were derived from cultured PBMCs, sampled from culture after CMV antigen stimulation. Receptors originate from a human donor in good health (CMV status not recorded). Some clones in this sample may be carry-over from other donors' samples.

J is TRBJ2-1 and V is TRBV12-3 or TRBV12-4; 8 bases agree with TRBD2. The CDR3 spans 14 residues. Germline trimming cut 6 bases from V and 5 bases from J; bases unmatched to any gene: 6. The DNA of the CDR3 is TGTGCCAGCAGGGGACTAGAACTTAACAATGAGCAGTTCTTC. As protein: CASRGLELNNEQFF.

This clonotype was picked up many times. The genes are TRBV7-2 and TRBJ1-4; the match to TRBD1 covers 9 bases. V lost 5 bases, J lost 7 bases, and 8 bases stayed unmatched. Per the germline V gene, CDR1 is SGHTA and CDR2 is FQGNSA. The CDR3 is 15 residues long. The CDR3: CASSLGTGLGEKLFF. CDR3 in DNA: TGTGCCAGCAGCCTTGGGACAGGGTTAGGTGAAAAACTGTTTTTT.

This clonotype was observed a handful of times. The rearrangement uses TRBV27 and TRBJ2-7, with 7 bases matching TRBD1. CDR3 length equals 14 residues. V was pared by 7 bases and J by 3 bases, with 9 bases of the junction left unmatched. In germline, CDR1 is MNHEY, CDR2 SMNVEV (reference sequence). The chain's CDR3 is CASKNRGPLYEQYF. The CDR3 DNA reads as TGTGCCAGCAAGAACAGGGGCCCCCTCTACGAGCAGTACTTC.

This chain links TRBV10-3 with TRBJ1-2; D remains ambiguous. The V end was cut by 3 bases, the J end by 3 bases, with 11 bases between. Germline V gene lookup returns CDR1 ENHRY and CDR2 SYGVKD. CDR3 size: 14 residues. CDR3 bases: TGTGCCATCAGTGACCAGGTCCTGCACTATGGCTACACCTTC. This sequence encodes CAISDQVLHYGYTF.

The gene calls are TRBV12-3 or TRBV12-4 and TRBJ1-3, with 9 positions matching TRBD1. Trimming removed 6 bases from V and 1 base from J; junction bases left unmatched: 4. CDR3 length equals 15 residues. The CDR3 DNA sequence: TGTGCCAGCAGCTATGGACAGGGGTCTGGAAACACCATATATTTT. It encodes CASSYGQGSGNTIYF.

V is TRBV11-2 and J is TRBJ2-5; possibly TRBD1 for D (5 bases). The CDR3 extends over 16 amino acids. V was clipped by 2 bases and J by 1 base, with 14 bases between them. The germline gives CDR1 SGHAT, CDR2 FQNNGV. The CDR3 DNA follows: TGTGCCAGCAGCTTATTCATGCAGGGTGCCCAAGAGACCCAGTACTTC. Residues: CASSLFMQGAQETQYF.

CDR3 nucleotide sequence: TGTGCCAGCAGCCAAGCGAGGGATTATTGGGGAAACAATGAGCAGTTCTTC. This encodes CASSQARDYWGNNEQFF. The rearrangement links TRBV3-1 to TRBJ2-1, with D perhaps matching TRBD2 (5 bases). Germline V lookup: CDR1 LGHDT, CDR2 YNNKEL (reference sequence). V lost 1 base and J lost 5, with 18 bases in between. The CDR3 has 17 residues.

The chain employs TRBV5-1 and TRBJ2-1; 7 bases map to TRBD1. CDR3 length: 15 amino acids. Germline V lookup: CDR1 SGHRS, CDR2 YFSETQ. V lost 4 bases to trimming and J lost 7 bases; unmatched junction nucleotides: 11. This chain's CDR3 is CASSQIVGTENEQFF. DNA for the CDR3: TGCGCCAGCAGCCAGATTGTAGGGACAGAGAATGAGCAGTTCTTC.